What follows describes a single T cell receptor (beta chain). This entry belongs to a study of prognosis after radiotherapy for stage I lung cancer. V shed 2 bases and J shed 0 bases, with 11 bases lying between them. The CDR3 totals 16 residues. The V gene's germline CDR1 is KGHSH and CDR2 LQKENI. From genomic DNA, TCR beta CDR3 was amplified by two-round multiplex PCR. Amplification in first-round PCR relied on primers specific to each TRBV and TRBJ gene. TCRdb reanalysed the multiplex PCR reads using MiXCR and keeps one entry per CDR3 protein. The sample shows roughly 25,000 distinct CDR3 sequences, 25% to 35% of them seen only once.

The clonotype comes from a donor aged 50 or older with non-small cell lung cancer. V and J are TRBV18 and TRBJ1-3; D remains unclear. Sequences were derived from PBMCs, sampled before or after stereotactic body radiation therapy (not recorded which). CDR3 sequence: CASSPESQSSGNTIYF. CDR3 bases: TGTGCCAGCTCACCAGAGTCCCAGAGCTCTGGAAACACCATATATTTT.